This T cell receptor beta chain was sequenced during a study of a mutant IDH1 vaccine in newly diagnosed glioma. Study in general: Either 4-6 weeks after radiotherapy alone or alongside temozolomide, vaccination was begun.

V was pared by 11 bases and J by 15 bases, with 13 bases of the junction left unmatched. The CDR3 consists of 12 residues. The V gene's germline CDR1 is ENHRY and CDR2 SYGVKD. Indicated time point: week 35, safety follow-up. Doses of 300 ug of mutant IDH1 20-mer peptide were given with topical imiquimod. Clones were read by immunoSEQ multiplex PCR, and TCRdb kept only the in-frame ones, dropping some. The sample has tens of thousands of clones, about 74% seen once. Whole-study results and caveats: Among all patients, vaccine-induced immune responses occurred in over 80%. Whatever changes occurred in top peripheral T cell clonotypes seemed unrelated to pseudoprogression.

Comment on this clone: Its specificity is not known.

The chain carries TRBV10-3 and TRBJ2-1; 10 nucleotides align to TRBD2. This clonotype was sampled from a man aged 45-60 years with glioma. The sequencing used PBMCs, collected from a glioma patient whose treatment included an IDH1 peptide vaccine. CDR3 protein: CASGLAGDAPFF. CDR3 nucleotide sequence: TGTGCCTCGGGGCTAGCGGGGGATGCCCCGTTCTTC.